The 25 T cell receptor beta chains reported below all come from one sample, sequenced in a study of identical twins. TCRdb redid the calling of the 5' RACE reads with MiXCR, one entry per CDR3 protein. Of around 250,000 distinct CDR3 sequences in the sample, 10% to 15% were seen once. The same sample was also used in a study of yellow fever vaccine responses in identical twins.

The sample taken for sequencing was memory (CD45RO+) T cells sorted from blood. The receptors were gathered from a woman younger than 30 in good health.

The rearrangement uses TRBV18 and TRBJ2-2; D gene unclear. With 4 bases removed from V and 3 bases from J, the gap between germline ends came to 9 bases. The CDR3 has 14 residues. Germline CDR1 KGHSH, CDR2 LQKENI. The CDR3 region is CASSLGKDTGELFF. CDR3 coding DNA: TGTGCCAGCTCACTCGGCAAGGACACCGGGGAGCTGTTTTTT.

This clonotype appeared many times. V and J are TRBV29-1 and TRBJ1-2; TRBD1 matches 7 bases. From germline, CDR1 is SQVTM and CDR2 ANQGSEA. Trimming at V came to 6 bases and at J to 1 base, leaving 8 bases not matched to a gene. The CDR3 contains 14 residues. The CDR3 DNA reads TGCAGCGTCCGCAGACAGGGTGGTAACTATGGCTACACCTTC. Protein sequence: CSVRRQGGNYGYTF.

There are many counts of this clonotype. The J gene is TRBJ2-3, the V gene TRBV5-1; D may be TRBD1 (6 bases). CDR1 and CDR2 (germline): SGHRS, YFSETQ. The germline V and J ends were trimmed by 4 bases and 0 bases, with 12 bases remaining between them. The CDR3 length is 15 residues. The CDR3 coding sequence is TGCGCCAGCAGCCGAGACGGACAGAGCACAGATACGCAGTATTTT. This codes for CASSRDGQSTDTQYF.

With regard to this clonotype: Without the conserved terminal phenylalanine or tryptophan, this CDR3 likely stems from a read error. The DNA is left out, because the CDR3 cannot be placed on it with certainty; the CDR3 is given as TCRdb lists it. The chain combines TRBV14 with TRBJ2-2. Germline loops: CDR1 SGHDN, CDR2 FVKESK. Ends included, the CDR3 has 14 residues. The CDR3 is CASSQMLLCGELLC.

The rearrangement uses TRBV30 and TRBJ2-7; no definite D call. There are 13 residues in the CDR3. Germline loops: CDR1 GTSNPN, CDR2 SVGIG (reference sequence). Deletions cut 1 base from V and 2 bases from J, with 9 bases between. DNA of the CDR3: TGTGCCTGGAGTGGGCAGCATACCTACGAGCAGTACTTC. This translates into CAWSGQHTYEQYF. The full variable domain, rest sourced from reference TRBV30 and TRBJ2-7, is SQTIHQWPATLVQPVGSPLSLECTVEGTSNPNLYWYRQAAGRGLQLLFYSVGIGQISSEVPQNLSASRPQDRQFILSSKKLLLSDSGFYLCAWSGQHTYEQYFGPGTRLTVT.

Many counts were recorded for this clonotype. Here the CDR3 DNA reads TGTGCCAGCGGGGGGTTCTCTGGGGCCAACGTCCTGACTTTC. Translation: CASGGFSGANVLTF. The chain couples TRBV9 to TRBJ2-6; D might be TRBD2 (6 bases). The CDR3 sequence is 14 residues long. V lost 7 bases, J lost 0 bases, and 8 bases lay in between. Germline V gene sequence: CDR1 SGDLS, CDR2 YYNGEE. Looking up the rest from reference TRBV9 and TRBJ2-6 gives the full variable domain: DSGVTQTPKHLITATGQRVTLRCSPRSGDLSVYWYQQSLDQGLQFLIQYYNGEERAKGNILERFSAQQFPDLHSELNLSSLELGDSALYFCASGGFSGANVLTFGAGSRLTVL.

This clonotype showed up many times. This chain uses TRBV7-2 with TRBJ1-1; 7 bases align to TRBD1. Germline V lookup: CDR1 SGHTA, CDR2 FQGNSA. This CDR3 comprises 15 residues. V lost 5 bases and J lost 1; bases outside the gene matches: 7. The CDR3 region has the DNA TGTGCCAGCAGCGAACAGGGGATTCCGAACACTGAAGCTTTCTTT. Its protein is CASSEQGIPNTEAFF.

This clonotype showed up just a few times. The chain has TRBV9 and TRBJ1-6, with D possibly matching TRBD1 (5 bases). CDR1 and CDR2 from the germline V gene are SGDLS and YYNGEE. This CDR3 is built from 16 residues. Trimming took off 0 bases at V and 3 bases at J, with 10 bases between the two ends. CDR3 coding DNA: TGTGCCAGCAGCGTAGAGGGGACCCTCTATAATTCACCCCTCCACTTT. This encodes CASSVEGTLYNSPLHF.

This clonotype has only a few counts. The V gene is TRBV6-2 or TRBV6-3, the J gene TRBJ2-2; D gene unclear. Per germline, CDR1 MNHEY and CDR2 SVGEGT. Deletions cut 11 bases from V and 6 bases from J, with 13 bases between. This CDR3 has 12 amino acids. CDR3 residues: CAAWSFPGELFF. CDR3 coding DNA: TGTGCCGCCTGGAGTTTCCCCGGGGAGCTGTTTTTT.

This rearrangement joins TRBV6-1 to TRBJ2-3; the match to TRBD1 covers 10 bases. V trimming: 6 bases; J trimming: 3 bases; junction bases outside the gene matches: 9. This CDR3 has 16 amino acids. Germline V gene data show CDR1 as MNHNS and CDR2 as SASEGT. The CDR3 sequence is CASSATPGQGTDTQYF. The CDR3 DNA reads TGTGCCAGCAGCGCAACCCCGGGACAGGGGACAGATACGCAGTATTTT.

This clonotype has more than one count but fewer than ten. The CDR3 nucleotides are TGTGCCAGCAGCCCTCTAACCCCCGCCTCCTACGAGCAGTACTTC. It encodes CASSPLTPASYEQYF. V gene TRBV7-9 combines with J gene TRBJ2-7; D gene unclear. Germline CDR1 is SEHNR and CDR2 is FQNEAQ (reference sequence). V lost 5 bases, J lost 0 bases, and 14 bases lay in between. The CDR3 sequence is 15 residues long.

J is TRBJ1-1 and V is TRBV28; D uncertain. CDR1 is MDHEN and CDR2 is SYDVKM in the germline V gene. This CDR3 contains 14 residues. V lost 2 bases and J lost 6, with 13 bases in between. The CDR3 is CASSLMGGKAEAFF. The CDR3 DNA sequence: TGTGCCAGCAGTTTAATGGGTGGGAAGGCTGAAGCTTTCTTT.

The chain is built from TRBV28 and TRBJ2-1, with D maybe TRBD2 (6 bases). Per the germline V gene, CDR1 is MDHEN and CDR2 is SYDVKM. V was cut by 6 bases and J by 0 bases, with 15 bases left in between. The CDR3 runs to 16 residues. The CDR3 region has the DNA TGTGCCAGCAGGCCCCCTACCGGGAGCTCCTACAATGAGCAGTTCTTC. Translation: CASRPPTGSSYNEQFF.

This clonotype was detected once. The rearrangement uses TRBV4-3 and TRBJ2-3; 9 nucleotides match TRBD1. The CDR3 extends over 14 amino acids. With V trimmed by 3 bases and J by 4 bases, 2 bases remained unmatched. Germline V lookup: CDR1 LGHNA, CDR2 YSLEER. The CDR3 region is CASSHGQGSDTQYF. The CDR3 bases are TGCGCCAGCAGCCACGGACAGGGGTCAGATACGCAGTATTTT.

This clonotype was recorded at least ten times. The V and J genes are TRBV20-1 and TRBJ2-3, with no clear D. This CDR3 comprises 11 residues. Between the trimmed V and J ends, which lost 3 bases and 2 bases, there was a span of 3 bases. Germline loops: CDR1 DFQATT, CDR2 SNEGSKA (reference sequence). As DNA, the CDR3 is TGCAGTGCTAGGTACACAGATACGCAGTATTTT. It encodes CSARYTDTQYF.

This clonotype was observed many times. This chain joins TRBV9 and TRBJ1-4; D uncertain. The V gene's germline CDR1 is SGDLS and CDR2 YYNGEE. V lost 0 bases and J 0 bases, leaving 12 bases between the germline ends. This CDR3 has 17 amino acids. CDR3 DNA sequence: TGTGCCAGCAGCGTAGAGATGATGGGATCAACTAATGAAAAACTGTTTTTT. Its translation: CASSVEMMGSTNEKLFF.

The J gene is TRBJ2-7, the V gene TRBV7-2; TRBD1 matches at 7 bases. Trimming cost V 5 bases and J 1 base; bases outside gene matches: 8. The CDR3 consists of 15 residues. CDR1 is SGHTA, CDR2 FQGNSA, per germline. As DNA, the CDR3 is TGTGCCAGCAGCCCCGTGACAGGGAAATCCTACGAGCAGTACTTC. This sequence encodes CASSPVTGKSYEQYF. Drawing the rest from reference TRBV7-2 and TRBJ2-7, the complete variable domain is GAGVSQSPSNKVTEKGKDVELRCDPISGHTALYWYRQSLGQGLEFLIYFQGNSAPDKSGLPSDRFSAERTGGSVSTLTIQRTQQEDSAVYLCASSPVTGKSYEQYFGPGTRLTVT.

This clonotype occurred a few times. In nucleotides, the CDR3 is TGCGCCAGCAGCTGGGACAGGGTAGGCAATGAGCAGTTCTTC. Protein sequence: CASSWDRVGNEQFF. The J gene is TRBJ2-1, the V gene TRBV5-1; 9 bases line up with TRBD1. The V and J ends lost 3 bases and 6 bases, in that order; junction bases with no gene match: 4. The CDR3 sequence is 14 residues long. CDR1 SGHRS and CDR2 YFSETQ come from the germline V gene.

This sequence joins TRBV6-1 and TRBJ2-7, with D uncertain. Trimming pared 6 bases from V and 0 bases from J, leaving 15 bases between. Germline CDR1 MNHNS, CDR2 SASEGT. CDR3 length equals 15 residues. The CDR3 spells CASRNGLDLSYEQYF. CDR3 sequence (DNA): TGTGCCAGCAGAAACGGTTTAGACCTCTCCTACGAGCAGTACTTC.

V usage is TRBV6-1 and J usage is TRBJ2-7; 10 bases are shared with TRBD1. Germline-derived CDR1 and CDR2 are MNHNS and SASEGT. Unmatched junction bases numbered 8, after V lost 5 bases and J lost 7 bases. The CDR3 covers 14 residues. The CDR3 here is CASSPGTGVREQYF. The CDR3 region has the DNA TGTGCCAGCAGTCCCGGGACAGGGGTAAGAGAGCAGTACTTC.

At least ten counts were recorded for this clonotype. This chain joins TRBV10-3 and TRBJ2-5; no firm D call. Trimming pared 5 bases from V and 0 bases from J, leaving 7 bases between. In germline, CDR1 is ENHRY, CDR2 SYGVKD. CDR3 length: 13 residues. CDR3: CAISNSDQETQYF. The CDR3 region has the DNA TGTGCCATCAGTAACAGCGACCAAGAGACCCAGTACTTC.

V is TRBV12-3 or TRBV12-4 and J is TRBJ2-7, with TRBD2 identical over 7 bases. The J segment lost 2 bases and the V segment lost 3 bases, leaving 4 bases of the junction unmatched. CDR3 length equals 14 residues. CDR3 nucleotides: TGTGCCAGCAGTTTGTCCGGGACTACCTACGAGCAGTACTTC. This sequence encodes CASSLSGTTYEQYF.

This clonotype was detected only a few times. The chain couples TRBV6-1 to TRBJ1-1; no firm D call. The CDR3 totals 14 residues. Germline V gene lookup returns CDR1 MNHNS and CDR2 SASEGT. Trimming took 6 bases from V and 1 from J, leaving 12 bases between them. The CDR3 sequence is CASSEQISNTEAFF. The CDR3 nucleotides read TGTGCCAGCAGCGAACAGATATCGAACACTGAAGCTTTCTTT.

In its sample, this clonotype was seen many times. The CDR3 bases are TGTGCCAGCACCCCTGGAGGGCGGATGAACACTGAAGCTTTCTTT. This codes for CASTPGGRMNTEAFF. The V call is TRBV5-6, the J call TRBJ1-1, with no clear D. The germline V gene encodes CDR1 SGHDT and CDR2 YYEEEE. The length of the CDR3 is 15 residues. Trimming cost V 6 bases and J 0 bases, with 15 bases left between them.

This rearrangement joins TRBV7-2 to TRBJ2-5; the D gene could be TRBD1 or TRBD2 (6 bases each). Germline lookup yields CDR1 SGHTA and CDR2 FQGNSA. Trimming removed 7 bases at V and 5 bases at J, with 14 bases between. This CDR3 is 13 amino acids long. The CDR3 sequence: CASTSRGGETQYF. CDR3 in DNA: TGTGCCAGCACCTCAAGAGGGGGGGAGACCCAGTACTTC.